The clone carrying this TCR beta chain has at least ten counts. These data originate in a study of response to subunit inactivated influenza vaccine. Germline V gene sequence: CDR1 SGHTA, CDR2 FQGNSA. The CDR3 length is 13 residues. The V end lost 3 bases, the J end lost 3 bases, and 6 bases lay between the germline ends. TCRdb itself ran the RT-PCR reads through MiXCR, one entry per CDR3 protein. The table includes just under 550,000 distinct CDR3 sequences, roughly 25% detected once. This sample also appeared in a second study, on T cells expressing NK-cell markers. As that study records: As the method of synthesis, 5'RACE template switching with UMIs yielded TCR beta cDNA. Underlying the TCR beta repertoires were sorted CD3+CD56+NKG2C+, CD3+CD56+NKG2C- and CD3+CD56-NKG2C+ T cells. As a fraction of CD8+ T cells, dominant NKG2C+ clonotypes reached about 1.0-7.5% in six donors. The CD3+CD56-NKG2C+ fraction was also led by these clonotypes in several donors. Whether the expanded NKG2C+ T cell clones recognized HCMV remained unclear.

The sequences come from CD4+ T cells sorted from PBMCs, collected 12 days after vaccination. This receptor was taken from a middle-aged man who received an inactivated influenza vaccine. The rearrangement joins TRBV7-2 to TRBJ2-1; the D gene is possibly TRBD2 (6 bases). CDR3 protein: CASSLGLYNEQFF. DNA for the CDR3: TGTGCCAGCAGCTTGGGACTCTACAATGAGCAGTTCTTC.